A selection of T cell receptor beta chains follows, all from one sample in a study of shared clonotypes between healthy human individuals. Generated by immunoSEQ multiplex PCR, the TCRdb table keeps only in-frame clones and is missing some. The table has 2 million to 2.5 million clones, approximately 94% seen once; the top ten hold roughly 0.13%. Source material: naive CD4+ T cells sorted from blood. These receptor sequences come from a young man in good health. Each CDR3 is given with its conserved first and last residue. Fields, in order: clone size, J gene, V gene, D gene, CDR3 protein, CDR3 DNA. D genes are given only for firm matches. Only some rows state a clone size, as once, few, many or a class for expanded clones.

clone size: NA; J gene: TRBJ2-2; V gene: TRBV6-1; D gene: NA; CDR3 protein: CASSEGQGGAGELFF; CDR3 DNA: TGTGCCAGCAGTGAAGGGCAGGGGGGGGCCGGGGAGCTGTTTTTT
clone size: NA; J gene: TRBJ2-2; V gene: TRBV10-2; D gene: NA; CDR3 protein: CASSESMEVGELFF; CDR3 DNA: TGCGCCAGCAGTGAGTCCATGGAGGTCGGGGAGCTGTTTTTT
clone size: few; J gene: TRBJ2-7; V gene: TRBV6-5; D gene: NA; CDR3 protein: CASSLGSSYEQYF; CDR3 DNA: TGTGCCAGCAGCCTAGGGTCCTCCTACGAGCAGTACTTC
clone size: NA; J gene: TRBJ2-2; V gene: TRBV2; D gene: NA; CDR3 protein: CASREGYTGELFF; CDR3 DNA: TGTGCCAGTCGAGAGGGTTACACCGGGGAGCTGTTTTTT
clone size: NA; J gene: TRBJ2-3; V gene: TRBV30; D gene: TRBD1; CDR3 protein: CAWRLGQGAFLRITDTQYF; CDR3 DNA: TGTGCCTGGAGATTGGGACAGGGGGCCTTCCTAAGGATCACAGATACGCAGTATTTT
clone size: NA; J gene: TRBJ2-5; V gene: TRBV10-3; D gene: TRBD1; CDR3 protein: CAISTDRGTEETQYF; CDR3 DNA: TGTGCCATCAGCACCGACAGGGGTACAGAAGAGACCCAGTACTTC
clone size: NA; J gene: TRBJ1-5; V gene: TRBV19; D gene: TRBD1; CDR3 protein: CASTPDRGGNQPQHF; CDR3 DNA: TGTGCCAGTACCCCGGACAGGGGTGGCAATCAGCCCCAGCATTTT
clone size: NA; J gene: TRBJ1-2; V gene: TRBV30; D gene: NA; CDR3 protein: CAWREDRDPDGYTF; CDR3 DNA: TGTGCCTGGAGGGAAGACCGGGACCCAGACGGCTACACCTTC
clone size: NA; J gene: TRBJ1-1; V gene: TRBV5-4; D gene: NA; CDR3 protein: CASSFNGRSGIDTEAFF; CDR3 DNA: TGTGCCAGCAGCTTTAACGGTCGATCAGGGATAGACACTGAAGCTTTCTTT
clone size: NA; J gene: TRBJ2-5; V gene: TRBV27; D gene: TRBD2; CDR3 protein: CASRKTIAGPQETQYF; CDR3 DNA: TGTGCCAGCAGGAAGACTATAGCGGGGCCCCAAGAGACCCAGTACTTC
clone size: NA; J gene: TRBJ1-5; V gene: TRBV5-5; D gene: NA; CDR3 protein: CASSEGPDNQPQHF; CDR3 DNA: TGTGCCAGCAGCGAAGGTCCGGACAATCAGCCCCAGCATTTT
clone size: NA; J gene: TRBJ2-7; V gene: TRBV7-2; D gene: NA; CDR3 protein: CASSSNSPEQYF; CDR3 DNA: TGTGCCAGCAGCTCAAATAGTCCCGAGCAGTACTTC
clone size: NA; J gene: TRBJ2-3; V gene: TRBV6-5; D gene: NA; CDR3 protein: CASSRSGDTQYF; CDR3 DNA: TGTGCCAGCAGCAGGAGTGGGGATACGCAGTATTTT
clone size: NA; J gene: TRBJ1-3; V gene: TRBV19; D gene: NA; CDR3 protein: CASLDWASGNTIYF; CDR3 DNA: TGTGCCAGTTTGGACTGGGCTTCTGGAAACACCATATATTTT
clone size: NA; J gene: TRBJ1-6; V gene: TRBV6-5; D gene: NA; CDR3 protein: CASSSSSPYNSPLHF; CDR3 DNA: TGTGCCAGCAGTTCATCATCCCCTTATAATTCACCCCTCCACTTT
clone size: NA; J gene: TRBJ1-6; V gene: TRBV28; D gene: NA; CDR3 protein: CASGAGHGPAGSPLHF; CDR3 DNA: TGTGCCAGCGGGGCCGGGCACGGACCAGCGGGTTCACCCCTCCACTTT
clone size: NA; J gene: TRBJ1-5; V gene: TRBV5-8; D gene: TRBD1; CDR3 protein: CASSQGQGALSNQPQHF; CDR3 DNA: TGTGCCAGCAGCCAGGGACAGGGGGCCCTTAGCAATCAGCCCCAGCATTTT
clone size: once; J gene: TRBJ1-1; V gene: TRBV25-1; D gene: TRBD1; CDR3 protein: CASSLGQGITEAFF; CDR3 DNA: TGTGCCAGCAGCTTGGGACAGGGGATCACTGAAGCTTTCTTT
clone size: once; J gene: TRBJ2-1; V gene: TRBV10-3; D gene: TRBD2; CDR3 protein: CAISGKRDLNEQFF; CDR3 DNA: TGTGCCATCAGTGGTAAGCGGGACCTCAATGAGCAGTTCTTC
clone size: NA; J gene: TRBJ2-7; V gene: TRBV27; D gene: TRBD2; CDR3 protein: CASSPIGTSGSGDEQYF; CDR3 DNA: TGTGCCAGCAGTCCGATCGGAACCAGCGGGAGTGGCGACGAGCAGTACTTC
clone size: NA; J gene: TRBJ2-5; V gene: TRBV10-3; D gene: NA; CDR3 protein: CAISVGPWRETQYF; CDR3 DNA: TGTGCCATCAGTGTGGGTCCCTGGCGAGAGACCCAGTACTTC
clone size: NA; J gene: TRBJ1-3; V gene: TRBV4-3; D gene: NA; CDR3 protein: CASSQHSGNTIYF; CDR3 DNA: TGCGCCAGCAGCCAACACTCTGGAAACACCATATATTTT
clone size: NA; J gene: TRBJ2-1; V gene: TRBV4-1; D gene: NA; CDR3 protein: CASSQGYGNNEQFF; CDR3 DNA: TGCGCCAGCAGCCAAGGGTACGGAAACAATGAGCAGTTCTTC
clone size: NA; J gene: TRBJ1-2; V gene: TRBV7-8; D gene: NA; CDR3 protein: CASSLETSHGYTF; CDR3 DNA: TGTGCCAGCAGCCTCGAGACTTCTCATGGCTACACCTTC
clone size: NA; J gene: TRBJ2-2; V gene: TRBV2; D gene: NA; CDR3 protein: CASCYTGELFF; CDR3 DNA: TGTGCCAGTTGTTATACCGGGGAGCTGTTTTTT
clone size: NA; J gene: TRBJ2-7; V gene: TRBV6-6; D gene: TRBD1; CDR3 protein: CASSRPGQVDEQYF; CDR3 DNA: TGTGCCAGCAGTAGGCCGGGACAGGTGGATGAGCAGTACTTC
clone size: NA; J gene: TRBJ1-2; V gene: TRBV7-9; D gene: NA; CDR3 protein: CASSLANSVGNYGYTF; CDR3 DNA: TGTGCCAGCAGCTTAGCGAATTCTGTTGGGAACTATGGCTACACCTTC
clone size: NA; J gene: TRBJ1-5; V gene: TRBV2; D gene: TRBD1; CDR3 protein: CASRTGTGGNQPQHF; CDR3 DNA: TGTGCCAGCAGAACCGGGACAGGGGGCAATCAGCCCCAGCATTTT
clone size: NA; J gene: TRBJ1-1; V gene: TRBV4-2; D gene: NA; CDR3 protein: CASSPTNLDREDTEAFF; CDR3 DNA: TGTGCCAGCAGCCCGACTAATCTCGACCGTGAAGACACTGAAGCTTTCTTT
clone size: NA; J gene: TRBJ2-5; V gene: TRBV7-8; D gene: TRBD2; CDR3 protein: CASSPRTSGGAKTQYF; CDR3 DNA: TGTGCCAGCAGCCCCCGGACTAGCGGGGGGGCAAAGACCCAGTACTTC
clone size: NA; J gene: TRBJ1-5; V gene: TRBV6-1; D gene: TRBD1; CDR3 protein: CASSERGGAPVSNQPQHF; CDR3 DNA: TGTGCCAGCAGTGAGAGAGGGGGCGCACCAGTTAGCAATCAGCCCCAGCATTTT
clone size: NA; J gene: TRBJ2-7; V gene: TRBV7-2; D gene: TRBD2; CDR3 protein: CASSRAGTYEQYF; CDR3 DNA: TGTGCCAGCAGCAGAGCGGGAACCTACGAGCAGTACTTC
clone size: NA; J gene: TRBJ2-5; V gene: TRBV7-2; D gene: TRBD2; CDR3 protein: CASSRGLAGETQYF; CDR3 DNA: TGTGCCAGCAGCCGAGGACTAGCGGGGGAGACCCAGTACTTC
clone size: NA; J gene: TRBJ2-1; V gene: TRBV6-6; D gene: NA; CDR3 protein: CASSYPPESNEQFF; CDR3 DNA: TGTGCCAGCAGTTACCCGCCGGAGTCGAATGAGCAGTTCTTC
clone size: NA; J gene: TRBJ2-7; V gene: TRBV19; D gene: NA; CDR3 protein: CASSIVPSGEQYF; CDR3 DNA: TGTGCCAGTAGTATAGTTCCCTCGGGCGAGCAGTACTTC
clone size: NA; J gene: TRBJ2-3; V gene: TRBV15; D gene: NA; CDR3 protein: CATTPGVGGRRTDTQYF; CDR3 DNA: TGTGCCACCACCCCAGGGGTCGGCGGCAGACGCACAGATACGCAGTATTTT
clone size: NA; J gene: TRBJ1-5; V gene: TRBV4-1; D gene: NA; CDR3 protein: CASSQGKDYSNQPQHF; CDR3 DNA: TGCGCCAGCAGCCAAGGGAAGGACTATAGCAATCAGCCCCAGCATTTT
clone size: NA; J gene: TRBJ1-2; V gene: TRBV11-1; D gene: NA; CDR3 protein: CASSQDRDYGYTF; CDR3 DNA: TGTGCCAGCAGCCAGGACAGAGACTATGGCTACACCTTC
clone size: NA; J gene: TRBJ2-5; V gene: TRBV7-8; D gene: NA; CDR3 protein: CASSLEPGRETQYF; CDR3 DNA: TGTGCCAGCAGCTTAGAGCCAGGGAGGGAGACCCAGTACTTC
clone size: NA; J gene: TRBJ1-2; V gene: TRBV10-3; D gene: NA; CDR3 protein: CAISAGPNYGYTF; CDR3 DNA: TGTGCCATCAGTGCGGGGCCTAACTATGGCTACACCTTC
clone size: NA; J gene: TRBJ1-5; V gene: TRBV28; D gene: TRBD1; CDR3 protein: CASRPDRGNQPQHF; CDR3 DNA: TGTGCCAGCAGACCCGACAGGGGCAATCAGCCCCAGCATTTT
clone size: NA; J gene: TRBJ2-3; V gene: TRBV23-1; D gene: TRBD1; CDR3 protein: CASSQYRTGVTPGTDTQYF; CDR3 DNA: TGCGCCAGCAGTCAATATAGGACAGGGGTGACCCCGGGCACAGATACGCAGTATTTT
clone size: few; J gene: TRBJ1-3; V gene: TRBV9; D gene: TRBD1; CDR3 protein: CASSVGTGFGNTIYF; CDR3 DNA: TGTGCCAGCAGCGTGGGGACAGGGTTTGGAAACACCATATATTTT
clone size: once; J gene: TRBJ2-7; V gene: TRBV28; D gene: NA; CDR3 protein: CASSLVRSYEQYF; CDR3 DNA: TGTGCCAGCAGTTTAGTCCGATCCTACGAGCAGTACTTC
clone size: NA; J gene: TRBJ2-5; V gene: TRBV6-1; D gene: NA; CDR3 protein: CASSEDGRTQYF; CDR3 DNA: TGTGCCAGCAGTGAAGACGGGCGGACCCAGTACTTC
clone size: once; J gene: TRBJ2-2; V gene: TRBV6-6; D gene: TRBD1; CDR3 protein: CASSYRTGRIGGELFF; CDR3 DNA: TGTGCCAGCAGTTACCGGACAGGGAGGATCGGCGGGGAGCTGTTTTTT
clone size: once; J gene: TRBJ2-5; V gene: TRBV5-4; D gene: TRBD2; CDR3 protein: CASRESGGAGQETQYF; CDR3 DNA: TGTGCCAGCAGGGAAAGCGGGGGGGCCGGCCAAGAGACCCAGTACTTC
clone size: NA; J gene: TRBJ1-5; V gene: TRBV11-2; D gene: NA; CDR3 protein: CASSWGGGGSNQPQHF; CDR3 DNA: TGTGCCAGCAGCTGGGGAGGCGGGGGTAGCAATCAGCCCCAGCATTTT
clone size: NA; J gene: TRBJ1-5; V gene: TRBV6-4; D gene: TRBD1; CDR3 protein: CASSGPRGEFQPQHF; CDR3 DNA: TGTGCCAGCAGTGGCCCCAGGGGGGAATTTCAGCCCCAGCATTTT
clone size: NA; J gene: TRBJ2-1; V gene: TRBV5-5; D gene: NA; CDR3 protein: CASSFSVSSYNEQFF; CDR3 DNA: TGTGCCAGCAGCTTTTCAGTAAGCTCCTACAATGAGCAGTTCTTC
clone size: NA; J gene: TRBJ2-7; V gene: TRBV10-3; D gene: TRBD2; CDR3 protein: CAISESTGGPGEQYF; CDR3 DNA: TGTGCCATCAGTGAGTCGACGGGAGGGCCTGGCGAGCAGTACTTC
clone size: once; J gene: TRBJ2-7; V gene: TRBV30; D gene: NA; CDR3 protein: CAWVRPLRLVDSGSYEQYF; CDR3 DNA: TGTGCCTGGGTCCGACCACTCCGACTAGTCGATTCGGGGAGCTACGAGCAGTACTTC
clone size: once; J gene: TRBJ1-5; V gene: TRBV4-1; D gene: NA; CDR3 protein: CASSQHDSNQPQHF; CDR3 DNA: TGCGCCAGCAGCCAACATGACAGCAATCAGCCCCAGCATTTT
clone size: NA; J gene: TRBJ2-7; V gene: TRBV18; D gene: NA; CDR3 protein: CASSPSEGTYEQYF; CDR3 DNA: TGTGCCAGCTCCCCATCTGAGGGTACTTACGAGCAGTACTTC